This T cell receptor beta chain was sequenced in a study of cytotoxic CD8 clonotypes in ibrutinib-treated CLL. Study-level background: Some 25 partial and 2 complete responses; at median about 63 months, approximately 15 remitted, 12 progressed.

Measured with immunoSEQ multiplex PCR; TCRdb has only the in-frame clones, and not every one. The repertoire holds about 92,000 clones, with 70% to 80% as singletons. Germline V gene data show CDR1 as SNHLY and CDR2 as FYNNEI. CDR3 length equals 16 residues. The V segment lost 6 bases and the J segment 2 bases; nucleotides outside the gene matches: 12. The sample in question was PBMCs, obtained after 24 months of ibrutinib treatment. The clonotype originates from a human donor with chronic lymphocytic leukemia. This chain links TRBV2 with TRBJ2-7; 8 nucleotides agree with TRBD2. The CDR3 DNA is TGTGCCAGCAGCCAAGATCCTTTCGGGAGGGCCTACGAGCAGTACTTC. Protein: CASSQDPFGRAYEQYF. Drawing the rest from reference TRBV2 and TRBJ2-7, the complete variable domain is EPEVTQTPSHQVTQMGQEVILRCVPISNHLYFYWYRQILGQKVEFLVSFYNNEISEKSEIFDDQFSVERPDGSNFTLKIRSTKLEDSAMYFCASSQDPFGRAYEQYFGPGTRLTVT.